This TCR beta chain was found in a study of metastatic and nonmetastatic thyroid tumors. Study as a whole: Comparison of repertoires was carried out across blood and tumor or nodule tissue from malignant and benign thyroid patients. Study-wide results and limits: It was reported that TCR beta diversity was significantly higher in malignant thyroid tumors than benign nodules, in blood and tumor.

Concerning this clone: What it binds is unknown. A much larger clone lies a single base off, so this may be a read error.

There were no patients who had received any treatment before thyroid surgery. The CDR3 covers 14 residues. Trimming took 8 bases from V and 8 from J; bases not matched to a gene: 11. Germline lookup yields CDR1 SGHTA and CDR2 FQGTGA. Per the original methods: The authors used CDR3 differences across clinicopathological groups to build a distant-metastasis classifier for papillary thyroid cancer. From the PCR reads, TCRdb re-called clones with MiXCR. TCRdb's processing, not the study's, gives the V and J calls here. The table has some 15,000 clones, around 25% seen once. This TCR derives from a female donor with papillary thyroid cancer or a benign thyroid nodule (not recorded which). Some clones in this sample may be carry-over from other donors' samples. This chain joins TRBV7-3 and TRBJ2-1, with 8 bases matching TRBD2. Material for sequencing was adjacent normal tissue. The CDR3 nucleotides read TGTGCCAGCGGAAACGGGGGGGGCTCCGATGAGCAGTTCTTC. The encoded protein is CASGNGGGSDEQFF.